This T cell receptor beta chain is from a study of spatial heterogeneity in lung cancer. Study-wide context: Within raw reads, each unique TCR and UMI combination appeared on average more than ten times. Study-wide results and caveats: One measure, the expanded intratumoral alpha and beta TCR count, tracked tumor mutation counts.

V was pared by 0 bases and J by 0 bases, with 10 bases between. The CDR3 runs to 16 residues. Germline CDR1 SGHRS, CDR2 YFSETQ. In its sample, this clonotype was seen many times. Its matching antigen is unknown. From the 5' RACE reads, TCRdb called clonotypes with MiXCR, one entry per CDR3 protein. Found here are 2,500 to 3,500 distinct CDR3 sequences, 4% to 4.5% of them singletons; the top ten hold around 20%. Time point indicated: sample taken at primary tumor resection. Sequenced here: lung tumor tissue, sampled at surgery. V is TRBV5-1 and J is TRBJ1-3, with D uncertain. The origin of this receptor is a female donor with early-stage non-small cell lung cancer. CDR3 DNA: TGCGCCAGCAGCTTGGAAGGCGTGTACTCTGGAAACACCATATATTTT. This translates into CASSLEGVYSGNTIYF.